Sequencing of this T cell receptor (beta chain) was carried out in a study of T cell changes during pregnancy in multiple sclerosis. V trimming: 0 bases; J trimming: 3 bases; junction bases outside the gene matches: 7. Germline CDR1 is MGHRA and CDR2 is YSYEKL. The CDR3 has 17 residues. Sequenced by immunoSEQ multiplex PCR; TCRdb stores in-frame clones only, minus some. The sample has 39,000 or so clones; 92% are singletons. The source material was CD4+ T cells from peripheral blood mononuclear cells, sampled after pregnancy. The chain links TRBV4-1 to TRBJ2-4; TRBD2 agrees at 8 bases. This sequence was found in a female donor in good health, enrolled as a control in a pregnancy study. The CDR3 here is CASSQDSQREYKNIQYF. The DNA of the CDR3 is TGCGCCAGCAGCCAAGATTCCCAGCGGGAGTACAAAAACATTCAGTACTTC.